These 2 T cell receptor beta chains share one sample of origin, sequenced in a study of cytomegalovirus exposure and HLA in healthy donors (dated by TCRdb to 2016 to 2017). Library generation was performed with the immunoSEQ multiplex PCR assay. Here the immuneACCESS table is served through TCRdb, limited to in-frame sequences with V and J called. Missing clones are a known gap in these copies; in checked studies unresolved V genes cover under half, and the rest lacks a known reason. This sample has 150,000 to 200,000 clones in its table, and more than 75% of those were observed once. The ten biggest clones cover less than 9% of the sample. Sequencing used PBMCs. The receptors shown here come from a man aged 18-30 years in good health and CMV-seropositive.

The chain uses TRBV4-1 and TRBJ1-1, with 7 bases lining up with TRBD1. The CDR3 is 13 amino acids. The junction had 10 bases not matched to a gene; V was cut back by 4 bases and J by 11 bases. Germline V gives CDR1 MGHRA, CDR2 YSYEKL. The CDR3 sequence: CASSPDPLGGAFF. CDR3 nucleotides: TGCGCCAGCAGCCCGGACCCTTTAGGGGGCGCTTTCTTT.

J is TRBJ2-7 and V is TRBV5-1; a possible D gene is TRBD1 (7 bases). The CDR3 length is 15 residues. V was trimmed by 6 bases and J by 0 bases, leaving 16 bases between them. The germline V gene encodes CDR1 SGHRS and CDR2 YFSETQ. CDR3 DNA: TGCGCCAGCACCCCCGGAGGGGGCAACTCCTACGAGCAGTACTTC. It codes for CASTPGGGNSYEQYF. The whole variable domain, remainder taken from reference TRBV5-1 and TRBJ2-7, is KAGVTQTPRYLIKTRGQQVTLSCSPISGHRSVSWYQQTPGQGLQFLFEYFSETQRNKGNFPGRFSGRQFSNSRSEMNVSTLELGDSALYLCASTPGGGNSYEQYFGPGTRLTVT.